Sequencing of this T cell receptor (beta chain) was carried out in a study of T cell responses to AZD1222 COVID-19 vaccine (dated by TCRdb to the early 2020s). Study-wide context: AZD1222 recipients given second doses at about 4 weeks or at about 12 weeks were pooled, since spike-specific TCR depth and breadth were not found to differ between the two schedules. TCR sequencing covered 233 trial participants: 200 to 220 given two doses of AZD1222 and approximately 26 given two doses of MenACWY control vaccine. Trial participants were enrolled by age into 18-55, 56-69 and 70-plus year subgroups, with around 140, 26 and 57 TCR-sequenced participants respectively. What the authors observed across the whole study: Spike-specific TCR breadth and depth rose significantly after two AZD1222 doses compared with day 0 and with MenACWY recipients. Participants were mostly white British, with more females than males. The authors suggested clonal diversity may have been underestimated. The 56-69-year group was small, and its depth increase did not reach significance, likely because of low power. Conclusions about previously exposed vaccinees were limited because only a handful of AZD1222 recipients were SARS-CoV-2 seropositive at baseline. The vaccine-associated CD4 TCRs covered the entire spike protein, and the dominant responses fell in regions 160-218 and 743-854. No day 14 peak-response samples were available, so repertoires were characterized only after the peak T cell response. Nearly half of unique spike-specific TCRs reportedly recognized epitopes outside regions mutated in the B.1.351 and B.1.1.7 variants.

The CDR3 regions of human TCRbeta chains were subjected to immunosequencing. Processing in the source paper ran as follows. TCRs in the repertoires were matched against a reference library of SARS-CoV-2-specific TCRs that had been generated with the MIRA antigen-specificity platform. Breadth meant the fraction of unique TCRs that were SARS-CoV-2-associated, whereas depth meant the fraction of total T cells that were SARS-CoV-2-associated. Using the MIRA data, every spike-specific TCR was mapped to the spike region that the TCR reacted to and assigned to either a CD4 or a CD8 class. Log10-transformed breadth and depth values were compared by one-way ANOVA with Sidak's multiple comparisons tests. The source is immuneACCESS, and TCRdb retained only in-frame sequences with V and J called. Part of the clones is not carried over; for the studies checked, unresolved V genes explain less than half of this, and the remainder is unexplained. V and J calls and clone size are given by that table; D and trimming were obtained from the DNA. The table for this sample lists about 110,000 clones; more than 70% of them were counted only once. Clones ranked in the top ten supply around a sixth of the sample.

In the case of this clone: This clone's antigen is unknown. No base-level quality is on record; no much larger clone is a single base apart.

The sample's time point, from its label and the paper: baseline before first vaccination. The vaccinee samples were drawn from two UK trials, COV001 and COV002, one of which was a single-blind randomized controlled phase 2/3 trial testing AZD1222 (ChAdOx1 nCoV-19) in healthy adults. For TCRbeta chain sequencing, PBMC samples from trial participants were taken at day 0 and at day 28 after the second dose. The germline V gene encodes CDR1 MNHEY and CDR2 SVGAGI. Including cysteine and phenylalanine, the CDR3 has 15 amino acids. The kept DNA is CDR3 alone, 45 bases in frame from the first base. V and J are truncated by 7 bases and 3 bases respectively, leaving an intervening sequence of 18 bases.

The sequenced sample was peripheral blood, obtained on day 0 of AZD1222 vaccination. This TCR was recovered from an adult in good health. The sequence is built from TRBV6-5 and TRBJ1-1; a tentative D call is TRBD1 (5 bases match). The CDR3 in this case is CASKSRVVGDTEAFF. The base sequence is TGTGCCAGCAAGTCCAGGGTGGTTGGGGACACTGAAGCTTTCTTT.